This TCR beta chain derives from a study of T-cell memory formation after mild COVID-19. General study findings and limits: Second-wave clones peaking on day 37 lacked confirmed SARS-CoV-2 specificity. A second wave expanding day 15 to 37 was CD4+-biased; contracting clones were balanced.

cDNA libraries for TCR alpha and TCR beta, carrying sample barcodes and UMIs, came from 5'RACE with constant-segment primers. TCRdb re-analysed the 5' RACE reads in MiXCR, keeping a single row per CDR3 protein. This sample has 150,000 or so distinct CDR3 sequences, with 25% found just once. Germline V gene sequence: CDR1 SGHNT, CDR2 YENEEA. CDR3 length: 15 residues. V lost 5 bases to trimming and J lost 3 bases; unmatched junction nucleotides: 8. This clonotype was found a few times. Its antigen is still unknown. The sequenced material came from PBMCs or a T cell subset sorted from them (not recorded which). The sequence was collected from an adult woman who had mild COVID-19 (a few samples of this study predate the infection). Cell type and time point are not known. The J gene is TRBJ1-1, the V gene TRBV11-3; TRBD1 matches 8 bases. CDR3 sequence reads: CASSGRDRPHTEAFF. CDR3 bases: TGTGCCAGCAGCGGCAGGGACAGGCCCCACACTGAAGCTTTCTTT.